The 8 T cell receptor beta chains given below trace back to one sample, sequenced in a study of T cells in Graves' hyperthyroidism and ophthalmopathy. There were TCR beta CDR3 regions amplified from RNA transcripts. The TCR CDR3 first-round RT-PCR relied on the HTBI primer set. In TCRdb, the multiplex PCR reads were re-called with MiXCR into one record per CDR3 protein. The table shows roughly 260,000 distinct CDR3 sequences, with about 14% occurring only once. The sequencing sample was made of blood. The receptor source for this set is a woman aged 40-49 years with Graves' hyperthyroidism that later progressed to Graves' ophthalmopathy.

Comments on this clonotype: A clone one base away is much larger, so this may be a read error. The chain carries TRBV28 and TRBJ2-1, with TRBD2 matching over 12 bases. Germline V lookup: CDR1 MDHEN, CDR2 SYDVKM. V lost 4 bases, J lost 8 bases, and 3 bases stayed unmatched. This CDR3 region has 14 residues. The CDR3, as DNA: TGTGCCAGCAGTTGCGGACTAGCGGGGCATGAGCAGTTCTTC. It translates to CASSCGLAGHEQFF.

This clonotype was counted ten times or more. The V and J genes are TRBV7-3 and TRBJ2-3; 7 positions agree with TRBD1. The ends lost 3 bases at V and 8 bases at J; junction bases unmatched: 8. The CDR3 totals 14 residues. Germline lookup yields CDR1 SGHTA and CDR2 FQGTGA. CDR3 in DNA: TGTGCCAGCAGCTTTACAGGGGACGGCGGTACGCAGTATTTT. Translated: CASSFTGDGGTQYF.

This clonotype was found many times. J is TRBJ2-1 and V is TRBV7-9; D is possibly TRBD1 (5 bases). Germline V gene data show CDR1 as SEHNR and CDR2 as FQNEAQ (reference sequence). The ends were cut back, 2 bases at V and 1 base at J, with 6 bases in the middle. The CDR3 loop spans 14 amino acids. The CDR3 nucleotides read TGTGCCAGCAGCTTACAGGGTTCCTACAATGAGCAGTTCTTC. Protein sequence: CASSLQGSYNEQFF.

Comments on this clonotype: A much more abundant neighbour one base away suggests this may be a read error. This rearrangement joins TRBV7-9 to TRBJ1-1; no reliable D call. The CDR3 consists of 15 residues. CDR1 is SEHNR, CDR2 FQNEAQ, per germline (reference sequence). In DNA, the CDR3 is TGTGCCAGCAGCTTAAAGGTGGCTCAGAACACTGAAGCTTTATTT. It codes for CASSLKVAQNTEALF.

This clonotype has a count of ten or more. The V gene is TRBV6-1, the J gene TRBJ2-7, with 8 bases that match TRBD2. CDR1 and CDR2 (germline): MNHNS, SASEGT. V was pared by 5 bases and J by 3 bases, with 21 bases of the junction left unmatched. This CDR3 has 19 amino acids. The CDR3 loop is CASSPTWLVASGSYYEQYF. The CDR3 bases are TGTGCCAGCAGTCCCACCTGGCTAGTAGCTAGCGGGTCATACTACGAGCAGTACTTC.

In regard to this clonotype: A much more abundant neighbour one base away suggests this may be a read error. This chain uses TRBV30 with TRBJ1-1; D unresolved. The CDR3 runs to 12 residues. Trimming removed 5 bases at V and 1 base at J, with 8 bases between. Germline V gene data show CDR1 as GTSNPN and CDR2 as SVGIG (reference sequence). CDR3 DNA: TGTGCCTGGGCAAGGTGGAACACTGAAGCTTTCTTT. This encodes CAWARWNTEAFF.

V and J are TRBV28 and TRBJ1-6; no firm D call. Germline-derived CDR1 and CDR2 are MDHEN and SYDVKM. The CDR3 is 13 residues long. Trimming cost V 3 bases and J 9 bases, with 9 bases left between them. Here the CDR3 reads CASSLTISSPLHF. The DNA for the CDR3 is TGTGCCAGCAGTTTGACAATCAGTTCACCCCTCCACTTT.

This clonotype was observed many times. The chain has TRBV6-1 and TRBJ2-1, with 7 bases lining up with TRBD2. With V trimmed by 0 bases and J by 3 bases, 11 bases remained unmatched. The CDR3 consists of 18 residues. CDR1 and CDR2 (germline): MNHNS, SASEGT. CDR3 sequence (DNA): TGTGCCAGCAGTGAAGCGGTCAGTTGGCTAGCGGACTACAATGAGCAGTTCTTC. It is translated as CASSEAVSWLADYNEQFF.